This T cell receptor beta chain emerged from a study of T cell clonotyping in hematopoietic cell transplantation. Study-level information: Cytoreduction preceded collection of pretransplant recipient samples. Findings and caveats of the study: Cells were unsorted, so CD4 and CD8 contributions were not separated.

Germline CDR1 MDHEN, CDR2 SYDVKM. The ends lost 4 bases at V and 5 bases at J; junction bases unmatched: 3. CDR3 length: 13 residues. Notes on this clone: What it binds is not known.

Time point specified: recipient sample about 28 days before transplant, after cytoreduction. Repertoires were generated with immunoSEQ multiplex PCR, while TCRdb's copy carries only in-frame clones and drops some. The data show some 35,000 clones, about 95% seen once. This clonotype was sampled from a middle-aged man with chronic myeloid leukemia. Some clones in this sample may be carry-over from other donors' samples. This material consisted of peripheral blood mononuclear cells, taken before stem cell transplant. The chain employs TRBV28 and TRBJ2-7, with TRBD1 identical over 9 bases. CDR3 sequence (DNA): TGTGCCAGCAGTTCCCGGGACAGGGACGAGCAGTACTTC. Residues: CASSSRDRDEQYF.